The clone carrying this TCR beta chain has just a few counts. Its antigen is unidentified. Trimming stripped 5 bases from V and 6 bases from J, with 10 bases between. Germline V gene lookup returns CDR1 LGHNA and CDR2 YNFKEQ. This CDR3 comprises 12 residues. This entry comes from a study of beta chain features in type 1 diabetes. Looking at the study overall: Patient and healthy donor groups were alike in age, gender and cell yields.

By way of CD45RO/CCR7/CD25/CD127/CD95/CD27, the CD4+ regulatory, stem cell-like memory, central memory and naive cells were sorted. The whole isolated RNA underwent reverse transcription, so sequencing captured expressed TCRB transcripts. Sequenced by immunoSEQ multiplex PCR; TCRdb stores in-frame clones only, minus some. This sample has about 260,000 clones, with 20% found just once. Findings and limits, study-wide: Equally in patients and controls, shorter templates might have been favored by PCR. Across all four CD4+ subsets, people with type 1 diabetes showed modestly shorter TCRB CDR3s. TCRB repertoires of naive, central memory and Treg cells appeared more similar among patients than among healthy donors.

Sample: naive CD4+ T cells from blood. This chain connects TRBV4-2 to TRBJ2-5; D not resolved. This clonotype was obtained from a woman aged 40 to 50 with type 1 diabetes. CDR3 in amino acids: CASSSRGQTQYF. CDR3 nucleotide sequence: TGTGCCAGCAGCTCCCGTGGGCAGACCCAGTACTTC.